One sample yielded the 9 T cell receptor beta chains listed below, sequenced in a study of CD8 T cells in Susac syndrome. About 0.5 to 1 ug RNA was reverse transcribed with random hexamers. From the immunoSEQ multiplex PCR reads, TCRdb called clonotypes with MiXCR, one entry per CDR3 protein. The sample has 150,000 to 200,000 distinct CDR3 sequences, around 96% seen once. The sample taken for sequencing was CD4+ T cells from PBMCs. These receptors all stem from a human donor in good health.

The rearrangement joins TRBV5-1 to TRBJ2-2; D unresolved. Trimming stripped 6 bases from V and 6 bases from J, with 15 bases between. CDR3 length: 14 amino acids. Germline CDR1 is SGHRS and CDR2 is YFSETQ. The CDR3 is CASTPDGSAGELFF. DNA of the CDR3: TGCGCCAGCACCCCAGATGGGTCGGCCGGGGAGCTGTTTTTT. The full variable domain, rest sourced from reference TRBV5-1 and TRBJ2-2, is KAGVTQTPRYLIKTRGQQVTLSCSPISGHRSVSWYQQTPGQGLQFLFEYFSETQRNKGNFPGRFSGRQFSNSRSEMNVSTLELGDSALYLCASTPDGSAGELFFGEGSRLTVL.

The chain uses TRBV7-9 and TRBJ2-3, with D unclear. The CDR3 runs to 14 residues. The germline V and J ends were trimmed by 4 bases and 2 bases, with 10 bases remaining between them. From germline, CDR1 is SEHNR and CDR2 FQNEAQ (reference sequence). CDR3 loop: CASSSWTTTDTQYF. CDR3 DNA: TGTGCCAGCAGCTCGTGGACCACCACAGATACGCAGTATTTT.

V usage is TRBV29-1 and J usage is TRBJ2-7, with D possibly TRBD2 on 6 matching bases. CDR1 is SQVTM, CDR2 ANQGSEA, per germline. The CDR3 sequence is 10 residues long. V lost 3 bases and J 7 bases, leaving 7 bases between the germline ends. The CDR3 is CSVEEGEQYF. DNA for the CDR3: TGCAGCGTTGAGGAGGGGGAGCAGTACTTC.

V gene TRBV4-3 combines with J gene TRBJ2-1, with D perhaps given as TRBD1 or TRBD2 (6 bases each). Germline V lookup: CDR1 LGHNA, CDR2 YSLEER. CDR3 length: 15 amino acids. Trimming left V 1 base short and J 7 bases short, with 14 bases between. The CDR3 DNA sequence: TGCGCCAGCAGCCAAGGTCTCTTAGGGGGGAATGAGCAGTTCTTC. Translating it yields CASSQGLLGGNEQFF.

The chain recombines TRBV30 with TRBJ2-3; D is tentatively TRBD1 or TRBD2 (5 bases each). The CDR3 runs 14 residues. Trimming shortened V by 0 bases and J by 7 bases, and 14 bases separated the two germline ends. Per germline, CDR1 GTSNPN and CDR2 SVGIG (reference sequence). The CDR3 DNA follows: TGTGCCTGGAGTGTACACTCCGGGACCAATACGCAGTATTTT. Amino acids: CAWSVHSGTNTQYF.

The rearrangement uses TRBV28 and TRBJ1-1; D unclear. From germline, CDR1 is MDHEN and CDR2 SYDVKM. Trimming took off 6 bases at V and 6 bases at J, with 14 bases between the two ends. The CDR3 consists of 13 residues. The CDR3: CASRVQEVPEAFF. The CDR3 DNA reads TGTGCCAGCAGGGTACAAGAAGTCCCTGAAGCTTTCTTT.

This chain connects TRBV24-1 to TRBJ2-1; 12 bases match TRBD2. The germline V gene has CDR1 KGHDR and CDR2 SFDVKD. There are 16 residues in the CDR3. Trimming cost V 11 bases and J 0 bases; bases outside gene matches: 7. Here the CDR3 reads CAIGTSGQSSYNEQFF. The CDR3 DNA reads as TGTGCCATCGGGACTAGCGGGCAGAGCTCCTACAATGAGCAGTTCTTC.

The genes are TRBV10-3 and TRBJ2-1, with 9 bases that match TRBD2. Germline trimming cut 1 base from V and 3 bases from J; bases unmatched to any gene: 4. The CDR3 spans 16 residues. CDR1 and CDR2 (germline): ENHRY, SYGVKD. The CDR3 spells CAISELVREGYNEQFF. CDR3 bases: TGTGCCATCAGTGAGTTGGTGCGGGAGGGCTACAATGAGCAGTTCTTC.

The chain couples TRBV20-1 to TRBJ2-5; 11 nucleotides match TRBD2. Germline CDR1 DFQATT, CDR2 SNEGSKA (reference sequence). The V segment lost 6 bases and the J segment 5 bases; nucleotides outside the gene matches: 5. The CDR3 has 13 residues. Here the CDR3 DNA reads TGCAGTGCCAAACTAGCGGGGGTGGAGACCCAGTACTTC. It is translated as CSAKLAGVETQYF.